The T cell receptor beta chain under discussion was sequenced for a study of cytomegalovirus exposure and HLA in healthy donors. Findings and caveats of the study: The study labeled fewer than 200 TCR beta chains cytomegalovirus-associated. In vitro experiments confirmed that three CMV-associated chains were specific for CMV antigens. The tendency of first-cohort TCR clusters to co-occur in the 100 to 150 validation repertoires emerged from a later analysis.

Some clones are missing from TCRdb's copy, which holds only in-frame ones; the method was immunoSEQ multiplex PCR. The sample has 55,000 to 70,000 clones, 91% seen once. The donors were members of the roughly 120-subject validation cohort (separate from the roughly 700-subject first cohort). Germline V gene lookup returns CDR1 MRHNA and CDR2 SNTAGT. The CDR3 sequence is 16 residues long. The trim removed 3 bases at V and 4 bases at J, leaving 8 bases unmatched. The sample holds a few counts of this clone. Its antigen is as yet unknown. The receptor comes from a man in his late teens or twenties in good health and CMV-seronegative. This chain connects TRBV6-4 to TRBJ2-3; 9 positions match TRBD1. Sequences were obtained from PBMCs. CDR3 DNA sequence: TGTGCCAGCAGTGAGGCACGGACAGGGGACCCAGATACGCAGTATTTT. As protein: CASSEARTGDPDTQYF.